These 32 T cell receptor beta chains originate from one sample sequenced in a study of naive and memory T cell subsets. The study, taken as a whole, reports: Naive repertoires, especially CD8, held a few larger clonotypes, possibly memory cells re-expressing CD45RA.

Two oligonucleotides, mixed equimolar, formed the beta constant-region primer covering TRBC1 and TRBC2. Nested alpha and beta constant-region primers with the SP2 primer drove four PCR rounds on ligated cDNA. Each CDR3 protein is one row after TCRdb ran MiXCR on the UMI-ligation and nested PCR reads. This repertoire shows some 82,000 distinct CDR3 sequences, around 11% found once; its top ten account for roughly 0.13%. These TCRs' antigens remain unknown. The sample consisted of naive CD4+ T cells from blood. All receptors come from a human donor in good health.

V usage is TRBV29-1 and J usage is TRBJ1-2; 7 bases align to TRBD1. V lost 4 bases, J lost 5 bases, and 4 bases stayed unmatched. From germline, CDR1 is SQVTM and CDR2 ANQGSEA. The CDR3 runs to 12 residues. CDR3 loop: CSVVQGKYGYTF. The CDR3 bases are TGCAGCGTTGTACAGGGGAAGTATGGCTACACCTTC.

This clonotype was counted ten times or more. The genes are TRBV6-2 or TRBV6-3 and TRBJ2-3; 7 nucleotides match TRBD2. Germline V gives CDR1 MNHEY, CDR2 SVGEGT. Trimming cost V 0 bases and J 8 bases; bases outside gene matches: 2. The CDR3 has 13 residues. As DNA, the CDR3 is TGTGCCAGCAGTTACTCGACGGGGGGTACGCAGTATTTT. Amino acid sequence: CASSYSTGGTQYF.

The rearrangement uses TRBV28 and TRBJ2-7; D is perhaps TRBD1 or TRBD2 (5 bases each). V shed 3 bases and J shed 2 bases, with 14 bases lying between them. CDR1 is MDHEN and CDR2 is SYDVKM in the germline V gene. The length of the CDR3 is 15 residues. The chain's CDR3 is CASSFGTGRTYEQYF. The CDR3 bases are TGTGCCAGCAGTTTCGGGACCGGAAGAACCTACGAGCAGTACTTC.

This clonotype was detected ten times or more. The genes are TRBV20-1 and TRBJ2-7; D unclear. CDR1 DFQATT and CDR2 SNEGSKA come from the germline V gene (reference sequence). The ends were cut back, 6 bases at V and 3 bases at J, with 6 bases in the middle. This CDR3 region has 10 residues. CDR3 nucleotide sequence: TGCAGTGCCGATGACTACGAGCAGTACTTC. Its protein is CSADDYEQYF.

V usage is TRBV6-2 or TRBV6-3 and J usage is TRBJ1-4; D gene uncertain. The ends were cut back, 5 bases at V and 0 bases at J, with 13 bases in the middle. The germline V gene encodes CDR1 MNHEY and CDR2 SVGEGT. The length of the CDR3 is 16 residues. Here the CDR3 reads CASSNLGIATNEKLFF. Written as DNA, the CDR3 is TGTGCCAGCAGTAACCTGGGGATTGCAACTAATGAAAAACTGTTTTTT.

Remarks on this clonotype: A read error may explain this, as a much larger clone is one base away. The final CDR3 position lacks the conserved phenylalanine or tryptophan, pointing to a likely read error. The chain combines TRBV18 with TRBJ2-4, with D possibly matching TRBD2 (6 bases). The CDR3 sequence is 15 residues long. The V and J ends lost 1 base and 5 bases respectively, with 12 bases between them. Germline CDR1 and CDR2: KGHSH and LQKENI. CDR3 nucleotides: TGTGCCAGCTCACCACGAGTGGGGGGAGAAAACATTCAGTACTTA. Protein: CASSPRVGGENIQYL.

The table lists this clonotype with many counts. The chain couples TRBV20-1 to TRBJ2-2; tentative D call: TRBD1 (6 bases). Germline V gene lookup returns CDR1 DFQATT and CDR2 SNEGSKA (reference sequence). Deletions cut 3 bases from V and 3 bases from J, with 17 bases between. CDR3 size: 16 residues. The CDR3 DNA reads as TGCAGTGCTAGTTCTGTTCAGGGGAGTTACACCGGGGAGCTGTTTTTT. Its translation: CSASSVQGSYTGELFF.

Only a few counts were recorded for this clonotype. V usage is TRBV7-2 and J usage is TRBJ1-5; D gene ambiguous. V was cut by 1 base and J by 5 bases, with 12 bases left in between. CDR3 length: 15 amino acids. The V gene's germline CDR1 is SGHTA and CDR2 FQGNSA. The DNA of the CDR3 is TGTGCCAGCAGCTTAGGTTGGTCAGTTGATCAGCCCCAGCATTTT. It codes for CASSLGWSVDQPQHF.

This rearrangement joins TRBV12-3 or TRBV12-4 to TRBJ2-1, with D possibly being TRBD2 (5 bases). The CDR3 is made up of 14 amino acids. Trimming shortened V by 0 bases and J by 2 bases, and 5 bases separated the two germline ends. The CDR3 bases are TGTGCCAGCAGTTTAGCCGGGACCTACAATGAGCAGTTCTTC. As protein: CASSLAGTYNEQFF.

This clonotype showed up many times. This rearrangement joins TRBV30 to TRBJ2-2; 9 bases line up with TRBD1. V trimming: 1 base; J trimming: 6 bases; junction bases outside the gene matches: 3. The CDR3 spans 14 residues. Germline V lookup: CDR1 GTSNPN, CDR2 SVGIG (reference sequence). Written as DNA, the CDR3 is TGTGCCTGGAGTGGCCGGACAGGGGCCGGGGAGCTGTTTTTT. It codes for CAWSGRTGAGELFF. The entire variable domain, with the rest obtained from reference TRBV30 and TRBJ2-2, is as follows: SQTIHQWPATLVQPVGSPLSLECTVEGTSNPNLYWYRQAAGRGLQLLFYSVGIGQISSEVPQNLSASRPQDRQFILSSKKLLLSDSGFYLCAWSGRTGAGELFFGEGSRLTVL.

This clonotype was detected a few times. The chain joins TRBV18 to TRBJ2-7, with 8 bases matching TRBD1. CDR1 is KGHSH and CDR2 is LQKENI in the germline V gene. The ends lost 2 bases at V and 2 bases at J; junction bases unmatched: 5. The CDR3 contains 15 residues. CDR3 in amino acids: CASSPGPGGAYEQYF. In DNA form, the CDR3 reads TGTGCCAGCTCACCAGGGCCAGGGGGCGCCTACGAGCAGTACTTC.

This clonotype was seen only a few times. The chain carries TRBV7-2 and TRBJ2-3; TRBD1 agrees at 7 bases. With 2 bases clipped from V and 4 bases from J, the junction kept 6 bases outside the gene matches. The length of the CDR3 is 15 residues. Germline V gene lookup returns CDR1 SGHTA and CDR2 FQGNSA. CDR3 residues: CASSLTQGTADTQYF. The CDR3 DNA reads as TGTGCCAGCAGCTTAACACAGGGGACCGCAGATACGCAGTATTTT.

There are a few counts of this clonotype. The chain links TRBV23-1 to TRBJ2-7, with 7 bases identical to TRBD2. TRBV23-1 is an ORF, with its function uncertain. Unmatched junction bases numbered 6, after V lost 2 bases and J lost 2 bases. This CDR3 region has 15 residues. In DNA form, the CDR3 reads TGCGCCAGCAGTCAACCAGCGGGATTTCCCTACGAGCAGTACTTC. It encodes CASSQPAGFPYEQYF.

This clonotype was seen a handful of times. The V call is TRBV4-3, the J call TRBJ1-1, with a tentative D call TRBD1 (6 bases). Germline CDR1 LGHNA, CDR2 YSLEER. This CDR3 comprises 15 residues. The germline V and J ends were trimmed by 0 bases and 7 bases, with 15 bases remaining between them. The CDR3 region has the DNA TGCGCCAGCAGCCAAGATCCCCGGGTACAGGGTGAAGCTTTCTTT. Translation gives CASSQDPRVQGEAFF.

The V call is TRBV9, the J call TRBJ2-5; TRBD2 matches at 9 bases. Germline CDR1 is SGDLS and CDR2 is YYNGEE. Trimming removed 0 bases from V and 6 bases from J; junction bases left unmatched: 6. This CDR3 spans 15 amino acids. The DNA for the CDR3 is TGTGCCAGCAGCGTAGGCTGGACTAGCGAAAAGACCCAGTACTTC. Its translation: CASSVGWTSEKTQYF.

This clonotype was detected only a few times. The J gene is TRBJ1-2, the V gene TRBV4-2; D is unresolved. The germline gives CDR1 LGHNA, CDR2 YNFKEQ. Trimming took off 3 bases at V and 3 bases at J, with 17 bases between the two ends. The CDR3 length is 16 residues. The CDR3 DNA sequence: TGTGCCAGCAGCCAGGCTCAGAAAGGTGACTACTATGGCTACACCTTC. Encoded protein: CASSQAQKGDYYGYTF.

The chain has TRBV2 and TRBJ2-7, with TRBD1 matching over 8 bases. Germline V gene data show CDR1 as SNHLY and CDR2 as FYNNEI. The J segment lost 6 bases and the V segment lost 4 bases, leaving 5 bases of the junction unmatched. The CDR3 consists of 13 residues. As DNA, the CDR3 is TGTGCCAGCAGTGGGCAGGGGGCCGGCGAGCAGTACTTC. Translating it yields CASSGQGAGEQYF.

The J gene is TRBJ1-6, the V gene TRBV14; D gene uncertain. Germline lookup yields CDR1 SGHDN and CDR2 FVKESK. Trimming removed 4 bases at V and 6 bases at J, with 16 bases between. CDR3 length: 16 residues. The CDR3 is CASSLQAGTANSPLHF. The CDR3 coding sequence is TGTGCCAGCAGCCTTCAAGCAGGTACCGCTAATTCACCCCTCCACTTT. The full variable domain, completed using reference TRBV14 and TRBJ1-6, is EAGVTQFPSHSVIEKGQTVTLRCDPISGHDNLYWYRRVMGKEIKFLLHFVKESKQDESGMPNNRFLAERTGGTYSTLKVQPAELEDSGVYFCASSLQAGTANSPLHFGNGTRLTVT.

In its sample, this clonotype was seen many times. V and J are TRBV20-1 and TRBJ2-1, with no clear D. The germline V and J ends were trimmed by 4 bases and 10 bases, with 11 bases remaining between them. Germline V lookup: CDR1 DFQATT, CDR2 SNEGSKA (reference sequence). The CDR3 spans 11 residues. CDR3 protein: CSAIWSPEQFF. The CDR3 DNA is TGCAGTGCTATATGGAGCCCGGAGCAGTTCTTC.

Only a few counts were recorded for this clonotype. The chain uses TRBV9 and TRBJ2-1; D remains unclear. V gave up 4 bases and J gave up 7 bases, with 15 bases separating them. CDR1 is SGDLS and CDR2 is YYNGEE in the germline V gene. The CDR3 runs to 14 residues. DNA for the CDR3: TGTGCCAGCAGCCCCCCCACGGGTAGGAATGAGCAGTTCTTC. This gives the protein CASSPPTGRNEQFF.

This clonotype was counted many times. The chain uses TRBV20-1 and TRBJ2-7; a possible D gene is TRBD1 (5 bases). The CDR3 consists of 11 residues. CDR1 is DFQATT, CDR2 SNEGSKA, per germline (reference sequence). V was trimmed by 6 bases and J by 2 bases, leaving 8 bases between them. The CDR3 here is CSADSTYEQYF. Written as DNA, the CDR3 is TGCAGTGCCGACAGTACCTACGAGCAGTACTTC.

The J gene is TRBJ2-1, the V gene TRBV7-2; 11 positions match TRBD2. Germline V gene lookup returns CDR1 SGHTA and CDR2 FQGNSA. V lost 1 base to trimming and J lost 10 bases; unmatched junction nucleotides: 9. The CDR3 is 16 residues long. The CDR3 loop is CASSLGGASGGPEQFF. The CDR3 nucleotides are TGTGCCAGCAGCTTAGGCGGGGCTAGCGGGGGGCCGGAGCAGTTCTTC.

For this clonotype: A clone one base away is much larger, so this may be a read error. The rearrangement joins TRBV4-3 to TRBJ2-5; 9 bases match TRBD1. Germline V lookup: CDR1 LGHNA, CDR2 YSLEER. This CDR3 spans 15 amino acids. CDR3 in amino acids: CASSPGGQGSETEYF. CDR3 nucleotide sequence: TGCGCCAGCTCTCCAGGGGGACAGGGAAGCGAGACCGAGTACTTC.

Here the CDR3 DNA reads TGTGCCACCAGTGATCGTCCGGGCCGCGCTCTCGATACGCAGTATTTT. Amino acid sequence: CATSDRPGRALDTQYF. The chain is built from TRBV24-1 and TRBJ2-3; D is ambiguous. V was cut by 3 bases and J by 6 bases, with 18 bases left in between. The CDR3 is made up of 16 amino acids. Germline assignment: CDR1 KGHDR and CDR2 SFDVKD.

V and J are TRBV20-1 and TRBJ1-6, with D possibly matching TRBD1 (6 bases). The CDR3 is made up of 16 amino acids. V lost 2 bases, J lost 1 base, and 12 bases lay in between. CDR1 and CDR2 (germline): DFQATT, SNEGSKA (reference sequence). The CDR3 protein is CSARTGGESYNSPLHF. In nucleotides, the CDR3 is TGCAGTGCTAGAACCGGGGGCGAGTCCTATAATTCACCCCTCCACTTT.

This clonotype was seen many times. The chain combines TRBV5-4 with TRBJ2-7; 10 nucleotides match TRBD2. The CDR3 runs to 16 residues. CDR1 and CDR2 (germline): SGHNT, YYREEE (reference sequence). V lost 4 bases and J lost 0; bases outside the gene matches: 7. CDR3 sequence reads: CASSPRASGSSYEQYF. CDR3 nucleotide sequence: TGTGCCAGCAGCCCGAGGGCTAGCGGGAGCTCCTACGAGCAGTACTTC.

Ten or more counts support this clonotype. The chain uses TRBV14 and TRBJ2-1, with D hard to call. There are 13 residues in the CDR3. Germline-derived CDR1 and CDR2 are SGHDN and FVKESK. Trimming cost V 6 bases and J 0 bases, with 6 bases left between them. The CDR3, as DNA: TGTGCCAGCAGTCAAAGCTCCTACAATGAGCAGTTCTTC. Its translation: CASSQSSYNEQFF. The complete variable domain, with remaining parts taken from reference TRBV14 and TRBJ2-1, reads EAGVTQFPSHSVIEKGQTVTLRCDPISGHDNLYWYRRVMGKEIKFLLHFVKESKQDESGMPNNRFLAERTGGTYSTLKVQPAELEDSGVYFCASSQSSYNEQFFGPGTRLTVL.

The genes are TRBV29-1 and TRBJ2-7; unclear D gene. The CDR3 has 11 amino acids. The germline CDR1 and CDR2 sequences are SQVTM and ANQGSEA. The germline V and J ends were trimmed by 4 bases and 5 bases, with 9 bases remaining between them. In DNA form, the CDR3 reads TGCAGCGTTGGGCACGCCCACGAGCAGTACTTC. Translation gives CSVGHAHEQYF.

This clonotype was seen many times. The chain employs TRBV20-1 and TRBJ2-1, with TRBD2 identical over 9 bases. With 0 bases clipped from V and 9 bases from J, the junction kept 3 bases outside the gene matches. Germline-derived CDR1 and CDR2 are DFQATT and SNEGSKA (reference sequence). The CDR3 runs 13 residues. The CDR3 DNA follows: TGCAGTGCTAGAGAAGCGGGAGGTGGTGAGCAGTTCTTC. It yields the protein CSAREAGGGEQFF.

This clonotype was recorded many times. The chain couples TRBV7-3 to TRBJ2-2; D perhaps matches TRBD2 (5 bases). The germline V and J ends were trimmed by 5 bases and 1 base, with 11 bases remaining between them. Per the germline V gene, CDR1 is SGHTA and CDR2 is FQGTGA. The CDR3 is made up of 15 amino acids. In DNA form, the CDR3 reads TGTGCCAGCAGCCCAAGGCGGGTGAACACCGGGGAGCTGTTTTTT. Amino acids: CASSPRRVNTGELFF.

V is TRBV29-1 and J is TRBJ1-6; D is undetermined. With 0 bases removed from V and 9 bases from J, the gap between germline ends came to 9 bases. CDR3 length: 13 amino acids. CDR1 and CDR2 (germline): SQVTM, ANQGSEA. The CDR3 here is CSVEDGRGSPLHF. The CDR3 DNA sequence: TGCAGCGTTGAAGATGGCCGGGGTTCACCCCTCCACTTT. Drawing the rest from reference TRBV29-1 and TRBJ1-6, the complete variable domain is SAVISQKPSRDICQRGTSLTIQCQVDSQVTMMFWYRQQPGQSLTLIATANQGSEATYESGFVIDKFPISRPNLTFSTLTVSNMSPEDSSIYLCSVEDGRGSPLHFGNGTRLTVT.

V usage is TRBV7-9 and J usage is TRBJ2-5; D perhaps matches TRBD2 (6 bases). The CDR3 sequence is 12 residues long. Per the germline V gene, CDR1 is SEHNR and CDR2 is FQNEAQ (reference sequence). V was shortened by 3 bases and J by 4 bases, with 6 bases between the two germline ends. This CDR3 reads CASSFGGETQYF. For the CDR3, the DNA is TGTGCCAGCAGCTTCGGGGGAGAGACCCAGTACTTC.